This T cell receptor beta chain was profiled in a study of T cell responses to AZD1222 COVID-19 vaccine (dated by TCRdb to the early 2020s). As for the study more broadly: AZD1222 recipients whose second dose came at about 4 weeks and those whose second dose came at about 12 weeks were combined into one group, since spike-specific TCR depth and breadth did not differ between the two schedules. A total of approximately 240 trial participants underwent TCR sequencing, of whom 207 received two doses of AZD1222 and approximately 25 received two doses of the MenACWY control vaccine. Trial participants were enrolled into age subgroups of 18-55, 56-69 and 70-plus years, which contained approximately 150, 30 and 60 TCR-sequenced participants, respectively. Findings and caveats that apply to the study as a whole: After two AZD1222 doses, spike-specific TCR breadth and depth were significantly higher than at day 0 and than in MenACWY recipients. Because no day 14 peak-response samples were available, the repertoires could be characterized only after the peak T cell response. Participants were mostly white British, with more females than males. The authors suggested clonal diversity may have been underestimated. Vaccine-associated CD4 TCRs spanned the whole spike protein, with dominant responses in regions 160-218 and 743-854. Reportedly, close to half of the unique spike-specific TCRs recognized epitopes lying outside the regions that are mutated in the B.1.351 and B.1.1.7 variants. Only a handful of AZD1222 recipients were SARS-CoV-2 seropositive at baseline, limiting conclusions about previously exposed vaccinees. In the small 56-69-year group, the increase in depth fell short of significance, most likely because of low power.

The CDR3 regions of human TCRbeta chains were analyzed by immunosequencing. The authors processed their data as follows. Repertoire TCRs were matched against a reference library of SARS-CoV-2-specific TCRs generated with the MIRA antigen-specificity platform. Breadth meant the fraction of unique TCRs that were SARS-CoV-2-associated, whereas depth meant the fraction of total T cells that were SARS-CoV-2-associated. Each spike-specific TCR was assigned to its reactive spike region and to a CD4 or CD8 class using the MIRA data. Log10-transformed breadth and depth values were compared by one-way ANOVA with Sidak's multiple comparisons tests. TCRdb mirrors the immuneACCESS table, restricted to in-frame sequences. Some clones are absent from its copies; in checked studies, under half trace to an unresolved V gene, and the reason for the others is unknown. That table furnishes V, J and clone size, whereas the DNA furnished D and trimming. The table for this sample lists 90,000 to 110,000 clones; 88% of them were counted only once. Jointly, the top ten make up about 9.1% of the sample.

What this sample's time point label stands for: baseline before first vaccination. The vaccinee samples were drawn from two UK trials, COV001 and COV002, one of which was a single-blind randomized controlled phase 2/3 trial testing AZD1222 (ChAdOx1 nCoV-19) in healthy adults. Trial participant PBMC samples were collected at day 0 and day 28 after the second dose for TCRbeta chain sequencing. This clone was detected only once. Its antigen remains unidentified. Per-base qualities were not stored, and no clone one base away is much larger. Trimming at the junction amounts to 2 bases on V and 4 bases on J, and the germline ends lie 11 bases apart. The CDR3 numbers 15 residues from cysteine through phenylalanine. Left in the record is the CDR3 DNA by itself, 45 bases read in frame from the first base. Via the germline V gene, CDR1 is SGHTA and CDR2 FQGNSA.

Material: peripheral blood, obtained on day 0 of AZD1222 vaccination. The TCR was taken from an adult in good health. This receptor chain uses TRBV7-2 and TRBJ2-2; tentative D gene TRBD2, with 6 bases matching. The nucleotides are TGTGCCAGCAGCTTATACGGGAGAGGCACCGGGGAGCTGTTTTTT. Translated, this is CASSLYGRGTGELFF.